A single T cell receptor beta chain is shown here with its context. The antigen remains undetermined. Data came from immunoSEQ multiplex PCR; TCRdb stores just in-frame clones and leaves some out. The table has approximately 20,000 clones, more than 75% seen once; the top ten hold approximately 40%. This sample was included in a study of PD-1 blockade in classical Hodgkin lymphoma. Study-wide points: Significantly greater TCR diversity emerged by C4D1 in CD4+ cells but not CD8+ cells. Diminished baseline TCR diversity has been reported in newly diagnosed patients relative to healthy donors. The diversity seen at baseline in complete responders resembled that of newly diagnosed patients. Why the repertoires differ is still unclear, perhaps disease activity or prior therapy.

Per germline, CDR1 SGHNT and CDR2 YENEEA. The ends lost 5 bases at V and 0 bases at J; junction bases unmatched: 6. The CDR3 spans 15 residues. As for time point: cycle 4 day 1 (C4D1), after 5 to 7 weeks of nivolumab. Relapse after autologous stem cell transplantation occurred in every patient, and brentuximab vedotin exposure varied. The sequence derives from a human donor with classical Hodgkin lymphoma. Sample: peripheral blood mononuclear cells (PBMCs), taken before the fourth cycle of nivolumab. The J gene is TRBJ1-1, the V gene TRBV11-3; TRBD1 matches at 7 bases. The CDR3 loop reads CASSGRQGMNTEAFF. DNA for the CDR3: TGTGCCAGCAGCGGCAGACAGGGTATGAACACTGAAGCTTTCTTT.